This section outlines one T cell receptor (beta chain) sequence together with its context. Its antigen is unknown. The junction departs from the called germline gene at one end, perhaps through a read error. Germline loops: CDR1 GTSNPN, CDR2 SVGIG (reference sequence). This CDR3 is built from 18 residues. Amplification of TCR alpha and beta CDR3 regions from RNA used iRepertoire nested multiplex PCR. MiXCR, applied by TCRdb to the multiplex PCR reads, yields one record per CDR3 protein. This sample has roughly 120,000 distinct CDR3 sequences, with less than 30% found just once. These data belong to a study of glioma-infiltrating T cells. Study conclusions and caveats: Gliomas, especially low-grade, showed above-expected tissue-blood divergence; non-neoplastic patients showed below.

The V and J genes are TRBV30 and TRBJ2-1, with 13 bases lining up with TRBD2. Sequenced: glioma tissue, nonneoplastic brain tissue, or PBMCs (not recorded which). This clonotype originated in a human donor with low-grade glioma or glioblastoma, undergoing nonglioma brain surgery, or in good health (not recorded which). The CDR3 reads CAWKKRGLAGTTRNEQLF. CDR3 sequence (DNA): TGTGCCTGGAAAAAAAGGGGACTAGCGGGGACAACTAGGAATGAGCAGCTCTTC.